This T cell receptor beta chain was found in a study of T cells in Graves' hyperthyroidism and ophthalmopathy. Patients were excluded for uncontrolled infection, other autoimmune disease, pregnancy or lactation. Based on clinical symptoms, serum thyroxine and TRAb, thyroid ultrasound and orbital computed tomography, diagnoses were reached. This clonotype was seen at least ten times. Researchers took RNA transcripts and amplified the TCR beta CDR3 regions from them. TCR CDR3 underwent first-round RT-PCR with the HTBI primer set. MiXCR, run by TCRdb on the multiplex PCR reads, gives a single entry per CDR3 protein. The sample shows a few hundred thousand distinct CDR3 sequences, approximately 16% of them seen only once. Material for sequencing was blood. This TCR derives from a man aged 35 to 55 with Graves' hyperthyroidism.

The CDR3 DNA sequence: TGTGCCAGCAGTGCGCTAGGGGACAGTAATCAGCCCCAGCATTTT. Translated, it gives CASSALGDSNQPQHF. This chain connects TRBV2 to TRBJ1-5; 7 bases match TRBD1. Germline lookup yields CDR1 SNHLY and CDR2 FYNNEI. V was pared by 4 bases and J by 4 bases, with 7 bases of the junction left unmatched. This CDR3 is 15 amino acids long.